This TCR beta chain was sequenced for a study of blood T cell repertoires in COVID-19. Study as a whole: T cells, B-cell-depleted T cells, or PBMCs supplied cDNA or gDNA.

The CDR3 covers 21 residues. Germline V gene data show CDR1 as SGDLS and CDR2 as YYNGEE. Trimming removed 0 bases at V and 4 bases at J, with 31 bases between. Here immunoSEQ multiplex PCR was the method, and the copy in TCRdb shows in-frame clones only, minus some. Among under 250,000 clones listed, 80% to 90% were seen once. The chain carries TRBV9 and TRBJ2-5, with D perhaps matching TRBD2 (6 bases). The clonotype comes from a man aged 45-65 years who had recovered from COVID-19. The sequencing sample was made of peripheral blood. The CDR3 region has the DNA TGTGCCAGCAGCGTAGGTCCATCCCCTCGCCCCCAATTCGGGAGAACAGAGACCCAGTACTTC. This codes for CASSVGPSPRPQFGRTETQYF.